This T cell receptor beta chain was found in a study of blood T cell repertoires in COVID-19. For the study at large: Acute and convalescent COVID-19 specimens originated in the United States, Italy and Spain. Sources were T cells, B-cell-depleted T cells, or PBMCs; the material itself was cDNA or gDNA.

Patients in Seattle were enrolled during active infection, then followed longitudinally. This clone was picked up one time. TCRdb's copy holds only in-frame clones and misses some; the assay was immunoSEQ multiplex PCR. In the table there are some 160,000 clones, approximately 86% of which are singletons. This TCR came from a woman of 80 years or more with COVID-19, enrolled during active disease. The sequenced sample was peripheral blood.

In DNA form, the CDR3 reads TGTGCCAGCAGCGCGGTCCAGGGGGCACCCCTCCACTTT. Protein sequence: CASSAVQGAPLHF. This chain links TRBV9 with TRBJ1-6; 7 positions match TRBD1. The CDR3 runs to 13 residues. The J segment lost 11 bases and the V segment lost 3 bases, leaving 5 bases of the junction unmatched. Per the germline V gene, CDR1 is SGDLS and CDR2 is YYNGEE.